This TCR beta chain appears in the sequencing data of a study of blood T cell repertoires in COVID-19. Across the whole study: PBMCs, B-cell-depleted T cells, or T cells were the source of the cDNA or gDNA that made up the material.

In the original analysis: Estimated nucleated cell counts came from reference gene primer amplification. Generated by immunoSEQ multiplex PCR, the TCRdb table keeps only in-frame clones and is missing some. The V and J calls and clone size were taken over from that table, and D and trimming were inferred from the DNA. The sample consists of a few hundred thousand clones, around 86% of them appearing once. V lost 0 bases and J lost 4, with 6 bases in between. CDR3 length equals 13 residues. Germline assignment: CDR1 MNHEY and CDR2 SVGAGI. Notes on this clone: Other DNA sequences within the sample encode an identical CDR3.

This receptor was obtained from a man younger than 40 who had recovered from COVID-19. The chain couples TRBV6-5 to TRBJ1-1; D not resolved. The sequencing input was peripheral blood. As DNA, the CDR3 is TGTGCCAGCAGTTACTCGGGAGGCACTGAAGCTTTCTTT. Translation gives CASSYSGGTEAFF.